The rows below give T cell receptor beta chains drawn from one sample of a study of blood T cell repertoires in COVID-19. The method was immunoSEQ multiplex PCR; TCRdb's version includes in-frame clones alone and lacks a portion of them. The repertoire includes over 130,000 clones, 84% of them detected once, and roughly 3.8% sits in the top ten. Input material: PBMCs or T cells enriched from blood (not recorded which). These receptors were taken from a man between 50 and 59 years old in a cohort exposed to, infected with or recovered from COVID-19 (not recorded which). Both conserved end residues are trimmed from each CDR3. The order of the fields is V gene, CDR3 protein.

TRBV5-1,ASSSGQGGDGYT
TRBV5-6,ASSFRDRAAGANVLT
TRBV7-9,ASSLDFLTGEQY
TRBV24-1,ATIFPGNTIY
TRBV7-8,ASSQASGGANPYSTGELF
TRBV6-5,ASSYSGGTEAF
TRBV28,ASITGTGGWGNQPQH
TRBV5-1,ASSPTTGASGNTIY
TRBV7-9,ASSHRQGYTEAF
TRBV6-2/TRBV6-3,ASSPSPPAKNIQY
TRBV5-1,ASSPTEGTIGYEQY
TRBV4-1,ASSQAGLVVDHGEQF
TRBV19,ASSSPRGELF
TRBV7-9,ASSSRGAVLGSSYNEQF
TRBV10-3,AAYTGYGYT
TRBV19,ASNGQGGYGYT
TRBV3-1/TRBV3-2,ASSQWASGQETQY
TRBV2,ASSEFRPGDQPQH
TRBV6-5,ASSYDRDTEAF
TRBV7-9,ASSPHGLAGTDTQY
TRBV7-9,ASSRTGFSGELF
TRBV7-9,ASSSSVTRGNTIY
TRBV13,ASSLRLTYEQY
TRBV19,ASTLTPTYNYGYT
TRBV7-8,ASSLVGQAENEQY
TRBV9,ASSVEGTGDEQY
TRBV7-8,ASSLGQTGAV
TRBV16,ASSQTWVGQPQH
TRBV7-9,ASSLTGAETQY
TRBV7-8,ASSSQGDQPQH
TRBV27,ASSFSKTSGTEAF
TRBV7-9,ASSLYHTEAF
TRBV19,ASSSDRASDSPLH
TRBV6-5,ASRRQGGYGYT
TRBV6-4,ASSDTGGADTQY
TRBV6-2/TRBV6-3,ASSYDRTPLSTDTQY
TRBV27,ASNRTGELTSQH
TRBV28,ASSLSQTEAF
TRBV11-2,ASSLNNLYNEQF
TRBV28,ASSLQAPGNTIY
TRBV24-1,ATSLGLAVDNEQF
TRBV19,ASRETGDVEQY
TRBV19,ASSIPGTGANVLT
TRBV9,ASSVVGDRASTDTQY
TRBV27,ASKTGGGGEGYT
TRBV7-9,ASNRAGAGTGELF
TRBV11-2,ASSRGVGRAREQF
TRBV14,ASSQGGNQPQH
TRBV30,AWGRTGARGRAF
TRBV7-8,ASSIGPQPNQPQH
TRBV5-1,ASSPGQGADTQY
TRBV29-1,SVGGLLVGYT
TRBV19,ASRQGGTQWY
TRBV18,ASSPREQDNGGFWTDTQY
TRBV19,ASKGETLSQPQH
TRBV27,ASSDRANSPLH
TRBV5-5,ASSWDRGRDEQF
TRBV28,ATLTGAQETQY